The entry below describes one TCR beta chain. Per the authors' pipeline: For nucleated cells, counts were estimated from reference gene primer amplification. The assay was immunoSEQ multiplex PCR, and TCRdb's table has in-frame clones only and misses some. V and J calls and clone size are copied from that table; D and trimming were computed from the DNA. Of around 300,000 clones detected, 75% to 90% appear once; the ten largest clones hold around 2.1%. This record comes from a study of blood T cell repertoires in COVID-19. Turning to the study itself: The United States, Italy and Spain were the sources of the acute and convalescent COVID-19 samples. T cells, B-cell-depleted T cells, or PBMCs provided the cDNA or gDNA that served as material.

Germline V lookup: CDR1 SQVTM, CDR2 ANQGSEA. J gave up 5 bases and V 7 bases, and 15 bases lay outside the gene matches. The CDR3 covers 15 residues. The source material was peripheral blood. This TCR was recovered from a man in his fifties or sixties with acute or convalescent COVID-19. The chain uses TRBV29-1 and TRBJ1-2; 8 nucleotides line up with TRBD1. The CDR3 protein is CSAEGETGAIYGYTF. In nucleotides, the CDR3 is TGCAGCGCTGAGGGGGAGACAGGGGCCATTTATGGCTACACCTTC. The whole variable domain, filled in from reference TRBV29-1 and TRBJ1-2, reads SAVISQKPSRDICQRGTSLTIQCQVDSQVTMMFWYRQQPGQSLTLIATANQGSEATYESGFVIDKFPISRPNLTFSTLTVSNMSPEDSSIYLCSAEGETGAIYGYTFGSGTRLTVV.